This TCR beta chain was sequenced in a study of regulatory T cells in long-lasting Graves disease (dated by TCRdb to about 2021). With respect to the entire study: In the newly diagnosed Graves' disease group, patients had been taking antithyroid drugs for less than 3 months. This study used TCR sequencing and RNA sequencing of peripheral blood to compare persistent Graves' disease patients against newly diagnosed Graves' disease patients. The study was registered as a clinical trial and conducted in China. A total of about 35 samples underwent TCR sequencing: approximately 13 from persistent and some 20 from newly diagnosed Graves' disease patients. Overall results and qualifications from the work: TRBV28, TRBJ1-2 and TRBJ2-5 were preferentially used in persistent disease, while TRBV20-1 and TRBJ2-1 were favored in newly diagnosed disease. As a limitation, the authors acknowledged that the small sample size may reduce accuracy. Sequencing and analysis were restricted to the TCR beta chain. Because the primary lesion, thyroid tissue, could not be accessed, the study looked at peripheral blood alone. Compared with newly diagnosed patients, persistent Graves' disease patients had lower TCR Shannon entropy and fewer highly expanded clones, which suggests clonal expansion. A larger number of public clonotypes was shared among persistent patients (under 3,000) than among newly diagnosed patients (about 990).

This clonotype was counted at least ten times. Its antigen target is currently unknown. Base-call qualities are not available, and no considerably larger clone is one nucleotide away. In light of the paper, this sample's time point label describes: newly diagnosed GD, antithyroid drugs for less than 3 months. RNA was extracted from PBMCs in TRIzol for both TCR sequencing and RNA sequencing. The diagnosis of Graves' disease followed American Thyroid Association guidelines. Patients were recruited from an endocrinology department in Xi'an, China. Each patient gave approximately 9 milliliters of peripheral blood, collected in an EDTA anticoagulant tube. Ficoll Paque Plus density gradient separation was used to isolate PBMCs, and no further T cell sorting was performed. An Agilent 2100 Bioanalyzer and agarose gel were used to assess RNA quality, and a NanoDrop 2000 was used to measure RNA concentration.

Library preparation used multiplex PCR. Data came from an Illumina HiSeq 4000. iRepertoire HTBI primers and Arm-PCR amplification of CDR3 regions were used to construct TCR beta libraries. Before sequencing, the PCR products underwent gel purification. The paper's processing steps were these. Gene usage analysis of CDR3 amino acid clonotypes used the 60 to 80 TRBV and 14 to 15 TRBJ segments found across samples. COPE and FqMerger were used to merge filtered high-quality paired reads into contigs. BLAST was used to align contigs to the IMGT TRBV, TRBD and TRBJ reference genes, and CDR3 was defined following IMGT. Clonotypes above 0.1% frequency were classified as highly expanded clones. Shannon entropy was used to measure repertoire diversity, and the Gini coefficient was used to measure V-J evenness. A clonotype was considered public if more than one individual shared it. TCRdb's own reprocessing of the public reads used fastp at Q25 and MiXCR and kept productive beta chains. Rows matching on CDR3 protein sequence are summarized as one entry with the most common DNA and genes. TCRdb, not the original authors, processed these V and J calls. Present in this sample are about 450,000 distinct CDR3 sequences, over 15% of which were seen just once. Around 11% of the sample lies in the top ten.

Its CDR3 holds 16 amino acids, cysteine through phenylalanine. Only CDR3 DNA is held: 48 bases, read in frame from base 1. The germline V gene supplies CDR1 MDHEN and CDR2 SYDVKM. The V and J ends are trimmed by 1 base and 6 bases, leaving 18 bases between them. This sample also belongs to another study, concerning T cells in Graves' hyperthyroidism and ophthalmopathy. The second study reports: Graves' hyperthyroidism was defined as stable when no progression to ophthalmopathy occurred over 18 months of follow-up. The hyperthyroidism patients were between 18 and 65 years old and newly diagnosed, with a disease duration of less than 2 months. Exclusion was applied to patients with uncontrolled infections, other autoimmune diseases, pregnancy or lactation. Diagnoses were based on clinical symptoms, serum thyroxine and TRAb, thyroid ultrasound and orbital computed tomography. A first-round RT-PCR of the TCR CDR3 used the HTBI primer set with the Qiagen OneStep RT-PCR kit. Blood samples also contained most of the expanded thyroid clonotypes (frequency above 0.001), which suggests that blood repertoires may reflect thyroid immune responses. A 13 V-J signature model separated ophthalmopathy from stable hyperthyroidism, with nearly 90% sensitivity and 81.08% specificity in cross-validation and 80%/75% in testing. In validation, the model predicted progression to ophthalmopathy with 55% to 71% sensitivity and around 72% specificity, a median of about 6.7 months before onset. A discovery cohort of about 100 patients, approximately 45 with Graves' ophthalmopathy and about 58 with stable Graves' hyperthyroidism, was used to find distinguishing TCR V-J signatures. Prospective prediction of ophthalmopathy was tested in an independent validation cohort consisting of some 18 hyperthyroidism patients and approximately 16 patients who later progressed to ophthalmopathy. The 75 to 100 discovery patients were randomly split 7:3 into training and test sets. In addition, the study compared T-cell repertoires in thyroid tissue and in blood from six Graves' hyperthyroidism patients. After sampling, hyperthyroidism patients received methimazole starting at 30 mg daily, and ophthalmopathy patients received high-dose intravenous methylprednisolone. Libraries were constructed in a second round of multiplex PCR, after which size selection and purification were performed. Libraries were sequenced paired-end with 100 bp reads on an Illumina HiSeq2000. SOAPnuke was used to process the raw data, throwing out any read that contained adapters or uncalled bases, had a mean Phred below 15, or lacked an exact constant-primer or identifier match. High-quality paired reads were merged using COPE v1.2.5, and each unique nucleotide sequence was defined as a clonotype. MiTCR v1.1 was used to align the clonotypes against IMGT TRBV, TRBD and TRBJ reference segments. The analysis included only V-J combinations with a frequency above 0.0001, which together covered more than 99% of the repertoires. A TCS score was defined as the ratio of F50 (clonal expansion) to E x V (chaos), with BLOSUM62-based TCRdist applied between CDR3 peptides within each V-J. Welch's t-statistics and random forest reduced fewer than 550 V-J features to roughly 13, which were used in a naive Bayes classifier (R e1071). No statistical method was used to fix the sample size in advance, and group allocation was not hidden from the investigators. The paper describes TCR Vbeta CDR3 sequencing of 140 or so peripheral blood samples, made up of approximately 40 ophthalmopathy patients, approximately 76 hyperthyroidism patients and 17 progressor patients.

The chain uses TRBV28 and TRBJ1-2; confidence is insufficient to name the D gene. The sample here was peripheral blood mononuclear cells (PBMCs), taken at new diagnosis, from a patient treated with antithyroid drugs. The source of this sequence is a woman in her 30s with Graves disease. Donor details come from another sample of the same person, matched by shared clones. The CDR3 in this case is CASSLLLASQGNGYTF. The sequenced DNA is TGTGCCAGCAGTTTATTGTTGGCATCTCAAGGCAATGGCTACACCTTC.